Listed here is a single T cell receptor (beta chain). Antigen: not known. Germline V CDR1 and CDR2: MNHNS, SASEGT. V was clipped by 8 bases and J by 9 bases; unmatched bases: 6. CDR3 length equals 12 residues. This sample is part of a study of cytomegalovirus exposure and HLA in healthy donors. Overall study findings and caveats: The study dropped some indistinguishable V segments, TRBV6-2 and TRBV6-3 among them.

13 Jbeta primers and 60 Vbeta primers were used for the PCR. Some clones are missing from TCRdb's copy, which holds only in-frame ones; the method was immunoSEQ multiplex PCR. Among about 300,000 clones listed, about nine tenths were seen once. The sequenced material came from PBMCs. The V call is TRBV6-1, the J call TRBJ2-2; 7 bases fit TRBD1. The receptor's source is a man in his forties or fifties in good health and CMV-seropositive. For the CDR3, the DNA is TGTGCCAGCGGGACAGAGCACCGGGAGCTGTTTTTT. Translated: CASGTEHRELFF.